This paragraph reports one T cell receptor (beta chain). The sample belongs to a study of T-cell reconstitution after alpha-beta-depleted transplantation in children. This sample's TCRbeta library carried unique molecular identifier barcodes. A single record per CDR3 protein comes from TCRdb applying MiXCR to the PCR reads. The table lists approximately 490,000 distinct CDR3 sequences, about 10% of them singletons. The sequenced sample was PBMCs, obtained before TCRalphabeta/CD19-depleted stem cell transplant. This clonotype was sampled from a child younger than 10 with inherited bone marrow failure, due to receive a stem cell transplant.

The CDR3 DNA reads TGCAGTGCGAGGGGGCGAGTTGGCTACACCTTC. This translates into CSARGRVGYTF. V usage is TRBV20-1 and J usage is TRBJ1-2; TRBD1 matches 7 bases. CDR3 length: 11 amino acids. CDR1 and CDR2 (germline): DFQATT, SNEGSKA (reference sequence). V shed 6 bases, J shed 7 bases, and the junction held 5 bases outside the gene matches.